This TCR beta chain was sequenced during a study of response to subunit inactivated influenza vaccine. TCRdb reprocessed the RT-PCR reads with MiXCR, giving one entry per CDR3 protein. The table has around 580,000 distinct CDR3 sequences, around 15% seen once. Trimming removed 3 bases from V and 2 bases from J, with 5 bases in between. Germline V gene lookup returns CDR1 MNHEY and CDR2 SVGAGI. This CDR3 has 13 amino acids. General study findings and limits: Each seasonal influenza vaccination, the authors suggested, recruits few new T cells.

This clonotype was picked up many times. As yet, its antigen is unknown. The specimen was PBMCs from blood, collected less than 13 days after vaccination. The TCR was taken from a man aged 45-60 years who received an inactivated influenza vaccine. The J gene is TRBJ1-5, the V gene TRBV6-5, with D hard to call. CDR3 nucleotides: TGTGCCAGCAGTTATGGCGGCAATCAGCCCCAGCATTTT. It encodes CASSYGGNQPQHF.